The present T cell receptor beta chain was sequenced within a study of OX40 agonist ivuxolimab in advanced cancers. In its sample, this clone was seen once. The data were produced by immunoSEQ multiplex PCR, yet TCRdb's version contains in-frame clones alone and is incomplete. The table has more than 35,000 clones, around 80% seen once. The CDR3 contains 13 residues. The germline V gene has CDR1 LNHDA and CDR2 SQIVND (reference sequence). Trimming pared 1 base from V and 2 bases from J, leaving 4 bases between. This receptor was identified in an adult with an advanced solid tumor such as melanoma, head and neck, liver or kidney cancer. This chain links TRBV19 with TRBJ2-3; D is uncertain. This specimen was CD4+ or CD8+ T cells sorted from blood, taken in a trial of the OX40 agonist ivuxolimab. DNA of the CDR3: TGTGCCAGTAGTATAGGCCACACAGATACGCAGTATTTT. The encoded protein is CASSIGHTDTQYF. Complete variable domain (other parts from reference TRBV19 and TRBJ2-3): DGGITQSPKYLFRKEGQNVTLSCEQNLNHDAMYWYRQDPGQGLRLIYYSQIVNDFQKGDIAEGYSVSREKKESFPLTVTSAQKNPTAFYLCASSIGHTDTQYFGPGTRLTVL.